The present entry profiles one T cell receptor (beta chain) with its context. What it recognizes is unknown. With 60 Vbeta and 13 Jbeta primers, the PCR was carried out. This table comes from immunoSEQ multiplex PCR, and its TCRdb copy is limited to in-frame clones, with some not included. The sample consists of roughly 150,000 clones, 82% of them appearing once. The entry originates in a study of cytomegalovirus exposure and HLA in healthy donors. Broader study findings: Another analysis was done later, and it associated roughly 15,000 TCR beta sequences with HLA alleles at 0.05 false discovery rate. Earlier analysis found most TCR beta V segments productive about 87% or about 30% of the time.

In germline, CDR1 is ENHRY, CDR2 SYGVKD. The ends lost 9 bases at V and 4 bases at J; junction bases unmatched: 9. The CDR3 spans 13 residues. The sequence was obtained from a woman between 50 and 59 years old in good health and CMV-seropositive. What was sequenced was PBMCs. The chain employs TRBV10-3 and TRBJ2-7, with TRBD2 matching over 7 bases. CDR3 protein: CAISPERGYEQYF. The CDR3 nucleotides are TGTGCCATATCCCCGGAGCGGGGTTACGAGCAGTACTTC.